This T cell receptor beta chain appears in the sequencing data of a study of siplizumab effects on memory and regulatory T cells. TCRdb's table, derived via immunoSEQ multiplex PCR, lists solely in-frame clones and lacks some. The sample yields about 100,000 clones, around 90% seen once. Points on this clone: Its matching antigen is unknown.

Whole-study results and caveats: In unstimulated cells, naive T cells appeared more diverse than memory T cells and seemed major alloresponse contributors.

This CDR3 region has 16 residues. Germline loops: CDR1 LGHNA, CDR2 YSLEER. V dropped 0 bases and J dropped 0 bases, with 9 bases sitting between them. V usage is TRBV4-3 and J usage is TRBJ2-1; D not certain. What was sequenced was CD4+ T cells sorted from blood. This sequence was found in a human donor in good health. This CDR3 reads CASSQDSVSSYNEQFF. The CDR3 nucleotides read TGCGCCAGCAGCCAAGATTCGGTGAGCTCCTACAATGAGCAGTTCTTC.